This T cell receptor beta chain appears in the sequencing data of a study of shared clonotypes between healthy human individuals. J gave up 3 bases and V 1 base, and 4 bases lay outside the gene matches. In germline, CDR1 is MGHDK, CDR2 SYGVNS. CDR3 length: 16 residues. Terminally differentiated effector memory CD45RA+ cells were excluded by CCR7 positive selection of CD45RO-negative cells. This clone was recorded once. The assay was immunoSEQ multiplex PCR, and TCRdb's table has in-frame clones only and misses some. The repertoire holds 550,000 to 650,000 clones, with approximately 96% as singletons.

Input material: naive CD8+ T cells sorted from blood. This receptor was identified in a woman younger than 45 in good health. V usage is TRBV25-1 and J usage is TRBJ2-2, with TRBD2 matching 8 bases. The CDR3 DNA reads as TGTGCCAGCAGTGAATTCGACGGGAGGGACACCGGGGAGCTGTTTTTT. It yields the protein CASSEFDGRDTGELFF.